This TCR beta chain was sequenced in a study of T cell changes during pregnancy in multiple sclerosis. Clones were sequenced by immunoSEQ multiplex PCR, and TCRdb holds only the in-frame ones, with some missing. The table has 100,000 to 130,000 clones, just under 95% seen once. With V trimmed by 4 bases and J by 4 bases, 10 bases remained unmatched. CDR3 length equals 15 residues. Germline V CDR1 and CDR2: SQVTM, ANQGSEA. Sequencing used peripheral blood, obtained in the third trimester of pregnancy. The chain uses TRBV29-1 and TRBJ2-1; the match to TRBD1 covers 7 bases. This receptor was identified in a female donor in good health, enrolled as a control in a pregnancy study. The CDR3 reads CSVGDGDRVYNEQFF. CDR3 coding DNA: TGCAGCGTTGGGGACGGAGACAGGGTTTACAATGAGCAGTTCTTC.